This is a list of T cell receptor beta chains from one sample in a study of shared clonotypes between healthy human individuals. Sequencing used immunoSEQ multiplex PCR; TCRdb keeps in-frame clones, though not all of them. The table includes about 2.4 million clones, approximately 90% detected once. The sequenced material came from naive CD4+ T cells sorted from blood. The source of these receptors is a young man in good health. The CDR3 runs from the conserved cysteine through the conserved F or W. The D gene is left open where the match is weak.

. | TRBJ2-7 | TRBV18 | CASDTGPIVYAAEQYF
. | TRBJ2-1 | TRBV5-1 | CASHRSPAGAYNEQFF
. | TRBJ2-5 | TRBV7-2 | CASSTERGETQYF
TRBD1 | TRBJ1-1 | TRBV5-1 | CASSWTGLNTEAFF
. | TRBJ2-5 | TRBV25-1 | CASSAPPGAGQETQYF
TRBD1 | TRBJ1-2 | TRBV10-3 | CASQGGSSYGYTF
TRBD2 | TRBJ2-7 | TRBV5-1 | CASTEGTTGGEQYF
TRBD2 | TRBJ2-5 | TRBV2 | CASSELASGGKTQYF
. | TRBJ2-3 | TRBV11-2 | CASSPRGSSGDTQYF
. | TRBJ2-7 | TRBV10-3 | CAISGTTKVGYEQYF
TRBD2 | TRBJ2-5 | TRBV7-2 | CASSPGRLETQYF
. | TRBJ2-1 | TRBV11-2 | CASSIGTANEQFF
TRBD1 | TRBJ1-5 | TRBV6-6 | CASSGGDRANQPQHF
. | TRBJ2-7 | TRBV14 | CASSQLGSYEQYF
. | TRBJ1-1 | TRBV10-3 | CAIRGDGNTEAFF
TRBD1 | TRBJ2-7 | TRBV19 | CASSMGQGLYEQYF
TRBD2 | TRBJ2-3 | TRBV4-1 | CASSQEGSGGATDTQYF
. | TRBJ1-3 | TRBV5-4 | CASSFADSGNTIYF
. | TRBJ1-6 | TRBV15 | CATSSRDGGSPLHF
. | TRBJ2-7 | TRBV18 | CASSPQAGREEQYF
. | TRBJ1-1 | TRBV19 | CASRVTELNTEAFF
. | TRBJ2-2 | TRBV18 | CASSPPSRNAGELFF
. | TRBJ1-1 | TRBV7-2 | CASSPPRGGIPNTEAFF
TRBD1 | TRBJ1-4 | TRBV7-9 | CASSETGQNEKLFF
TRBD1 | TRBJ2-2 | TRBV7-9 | CASSFTGGGTGELFF
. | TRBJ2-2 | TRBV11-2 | CASSPRFWENTGELFF
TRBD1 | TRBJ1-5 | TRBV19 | CASRPTGGFGNQPQHF
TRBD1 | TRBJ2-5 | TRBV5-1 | CASSLEGTGVQETQYF
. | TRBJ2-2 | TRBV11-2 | CASSSGTGILVLMTGELFF